This TCR beta chain was captured in a study of CD8 T cells in Susac syndrome (dated by TCRdb to between 2019 and 2020). Background for the entire study: The study used repertoire sequencing to test whether antigen drove CD8+ T cell activation and differentiation in Susac syndrome. Clonality of the CD8+ T cell repertoire was compared between about a dozen healthy donors, approximately 14 Susac syndrome patients and roughly 16 multiple sclerosis patients. Paper-wide results and their limitations: The study acknowledged that relatively few individuals were included in the TCR sequencing and HLA analysis.

RNA was extracted with the RNeasy kit and roughly 0.45 to 1 ug was reverse transcribed using random hexamers. TCR beta CDR3 regions were amplified with the immunoSEQ multiplex PCR assay covering 54 Vbeta and 13 Jbeta segments. PCR amplification bias was corrected using a synthetic template baseline for primer optimization and computational correction. As for the authors' bioinformatics: Reads were assigned to V, D and J genes according to IMGT and analyzed in immunoSEQ Analyzer, with only productive sequences retained. Clonality was computed as one minus Shannon entropy normalized by log2 of the number of productive unique sequences. Public and private clones were assessed among the 100 most prevalent clones of each patient and control. Clones were defined as Susac-specific if absent from the healthy and MS cohorts, from over a thousand published viral clones and from other ImmuneACCESS disease sequences. The public reads were run again by TCRdb, first through fastp at Q25 and then through MiXCR, and only productive beta chains were kept. Identical CDR3 proteins give one entry, which carries the most common genes and DNA. TCRdb, not the authors, supplied the V and J calls. The sample table holds some 140,000 distinct CDR3 sequences, of which 75% to 90% were seen once. The top ten hold roughly 0.5% of the sample.

Peripheral blood CD8+ and CD4+ T cells from healthy donors, Susac syndrome patients and multiple sclerosis patients were profiled using high-throughput TCR beta sequencing. Multiple sclerosis controls were treatment-naive patients with stable or active relapsing-remitting disease fulfilling revised McDonald criteria. Bulk CD8+ and CD4+ T cells were purified by magnetic negative isolation, while CD8+ TEMRA cells were enriched using FACS. Blood was drawn into EDTA tubes, processed within 24 hours, and PBMCs were isolated by density gradient centrifugation. PBMCs intended for TCR sequencing were cryopreserved in liquid nitrogen and thawed later in a water bath at 37 degrees C. A purity of at least 90% was achieved for sorted or isolated CD4+, CD8+ and CD8+ TEMRA cells. Of note for this clonotype: Its antigen remains unidentified. Base qualities are missing; no much larger clone stands one base away.

CDR1 and CDR2 (KGHDR, SFDVKD) derive from the germline V gene. The CDR3 covers 14 residues, taking in both the cysteine and the phenylalanine. Of all the DNA, just the CDR3 is kept, 42 bases in frame from base 1. V and J are truncated by 6 bases and 4 bases respectively, leaving an intervening sequence of 13 bases. The chain couples TRBV24-1 to TRBJ2-3; no D segment can be confidently identified. The receptor comes from a human donor with multiple sclerosis. Material: CD8+ T cells from PBMCs. The base sequence is TGTGCCACCAGTCCACGCCGAAGGGCAGATACGCAGTATTTT. The encoded protein is CATSPRRRADTQYF.